This TCR beta chain was profiled in a study of CD8 T cells in ankylosing spondylitis. Study-wide findings and caveats: There was a TCR beta motif, made of 7 or 8 highly homologous variants, that appeared characteristic of ankylosing spondylitis blood.

Quantitative 5'-RACE with molecular barcodes generated TCR beta libraries. TCRdb re-derived calls from the 5' RACE reads in MiXCR, one entry per CDR3 protein. The table lists 150,000 to 200,000 distinct CDR3 sequences, 9.8% of them singletons. This clonotype has only a few counts. Its cognate antigen is unknown. The clonotype was recovered from a female donor with ankylosing spondylitis or in good health (not recorded which). The material sequenced was blood, either unsorted or a sorted T cell fraction (not recorded which).

In nucleotides, the CDR3 is TGTGCCAGCCGCCCTGTCGGCCTTGACGCCTCTGGGGCCAACGTCCTGACTTTC. Translated, it gives CASRPVGLDASGANVLTF. The gene calls are TRBV28 and TRBJ2-6; D gene uncertain. Trimming pared 8 bases from V and 0 bases from J, leaving 20 bases between. The CDR3 sequence is 18 residues long. Looked up from germline, CDR1 is MDHEN and CDR2 is SYDVKM. Filled out from reference TRBV28 and TRBJ2-6, the complete variable domain reads DVKVTQSSRYLVKRTGEKVFLECVQDMDHENMFWYRQDPGLGLRLIYFSYDVKMKEKGDIPEGYSVSREKKERFSLILESASTNQTSMYLCASRPVGLDASGANVLTFGAGSRLTVL.